This TCR beta chain was captured by sequencing in a study of low-dose radiotherapy and immunotherapy resistance in tumors. As for the study in general: Over 26 weeks, cohort 2 got 1 Gy every two weeks, reaching 13 Gy. Both drugs were delivered intravenously to patients (nivolumab 240 mg every two weeks and ipilimumab 1 mg/kg every six weeks). Treatment included intravenous cyclophosphamide dosed at 200 mg/m2 every two weeks, one day before radiation and immunotherapy. Daily intake of oral aspirin 300 mg by patients lasted four cycles and began on cycle 1 day 1.

This clonotype was seen ten or more times. Trimming took 7 bases from V and 9 from J, leaving 17 bases between them. The CDR3 runs 13 residues. Per the germline V gene, CDR1 is SGHRS and CDR2 is YFSETQ. Time point described: after trial treatment. Specified treatment: LDRT plus nivolumab, ipilimumab, low-dose cyclophosphamide and aspirin (RACIN trial). Alpha and beta chains were covered, as first-strand cDNA relied on TRAV- and TRBV-specific primers. The TCRs were subjected to amplification over around 19 PCR cycles employing a constant-region primer in conjunction with a V-primer adapter. TCRdb reprocessed the reads with MiXCR, giving one entry per CDR3 protein. The data show around 33,000 distinct CDR3 sequences, with around 50% seen just once and 5.7% held by the top ten.

This receptor was obtained from a male donor with gallbladder cancer. This rearrangement joins TRBV5-1 to TRBJ2-1; D perhaps matches TRBD2 (6 bases). Sequences were derived from PBMCs, sampled after low-dose radiotherapy plus immunotherapy. The chain's CDR3 is CASGWDFGGEQFF. The CDR3 coding sequence is TGCGCCAGCGGATGGGACTTCGGAGGTGAGCAGTTCTTC. The full variable domain, with the rest looked up from reference TRBV5-1 and TRBJ2-1, is KAGVTQTPRYLIKTRGQQVTLSCSPISGHRSVSWYQQTPGQGLQFLFEYFSETQRNKGNFPGRFSGRQFSNSRSEMNVSTLELGDSALYLCASGWDFGGEQFFGPGTRLTVL.